This T cell receptor (beta chain) is from a study of T cell responses to AZD1222 COVID-19 vaccine. In the study overall: Pooling was applied to second doses at about 4 or about 12 weeks. Regarding the study as a whole: It was only five to seven AZD1222 recipients who were seropositive at baseline. Spike-wide vaccine-associated CD4 TCRs dominated at 160-218 and 743-854. Donors skewed white British and female; clonal diversity was possibly underestimated.

Germline-derived CDR1 and CDR2 are MNHEY and SVGEGT. There are 14 residues in the CDR3. V was cut by 2 bases and J by 5 bases, with 12 bases left in between. Assay: immunoSEQ multiplex PCR; the TCRdb copy retains only in-frame clones and omits some. The table includes approximately 82,000 clones, more than 90% detected once. Only a few counts were recorded for this clone. The antigen remains undetermined. The sequence was collected from an adult in good health. The sample was peripheral blood, taken on day 0 of AZD1222 vaccination. This chain uses TRBV6-2 or TRBV6-3 with TRBJ1-1, with D maybe TRBD1 (6 bases). The CDR3 protein is CASSYVGQGTEAFF. The CDR3 DNA is TGTGCCAGCAGTTACGTTGGCCAGGGGACTGAAGCTTTCTTT.